Below are 5 T cell receptor beta chains sequenced from a single sample in a study of blood T cell repertoires in COVID-19. Data came from immunoSEQ multiplex PCR; TCRdb stores just in-frame clones and leaves some out. The table lists about 250,000 clones, about 89% of them singletons. The sequenced sample consisted of peripheral blood. These receptors were collected from a woman aged 55-75 years who had recovered from COVID-19.

The V and J genes are TRBV12-5 and TRBJ2-5; 12 bases align to TRBD2. CDR1 and CDR2 from the germline V gene are LGHNT and FRNRAP. This CDR3 region has 18 residues. Trimming cost V 4 bases and J 4 bases; bases outside gene matches: 13. The CDR3 DNA is TGTGCTAGTGGTTGGACTAGCGGGGCGGCTTTCGGTTTAGAGACCCAGTACTTC. Translation: CASGWTSGAAFGLETQYF.

This rearrangement joins TRBV7-3 to TRBJ2-7; TRBD2 aligns across 7 bases. This CDR3 contains 14 residues. Germline trimming cut 2 bases from V and 6 bases from J; bases unmatched to any gene: 7. CDR1 is SGHTA and CDR2 is FQGTGA in the germline V gene. In DNA form, the CDR3 reads TGTGCCAGCAGCTTAGGGTTCTCGGGAGGCGAGCAGTACTTC. As protein: CASSLGFSGGEQYF.

The chain has TRBV28 and TRBJ1-4; D might be TRBD1 (6 bases). Trimming pared 6 bases from V and 3 bases from J, leaving 14 bases between. The CDR3 is 15 amino acids. CDR1 is MDHEN, CDR2 SYDVKM, per germline. Here the CDR3 reads CASRVGPGANEKLFF. The CDR3 nucleotides read TGTGCCAGCAGGGTAGGGCCAGGGGCTAATGAAAAACTGTTTTTT.

This chain connects TRBV18 to TRBJ2-3, with TRBD2 identical over 12 bases. Trimming removed 4 bases from V and 4 bases from J; junction bases left unmatched: 6. The germline CDR1 and CDR2 sequences are KGHSH and LQKENI. The CDR3 is 16 residues long. CDR3 loop: CASSQELAGGADTQYF. Here the CDR3 DNA reads TGTGCCAGCTCACAAGAACTAGCGGGGGGCGCAGATACGCAGTATTTT. Full variable domain (rest looked up from reference TRBV18 and TRBJ2-3): NAGVMQNPRHLVRRRGQEARLRCSPMKGHSHVYWYRQLPEEGLKFMVYLQKENIIDESGMPKERFSAEFPKEGPSILRIQQVVRGDSAAYFCASSQELAGGADTQYFGPGTRLTVL.

The chain recombines TRBV18 with TRBJ1-1, with D hard to call. Trimming shortened V by 4 bases and J by 0 bases, and 30 bases separated the two germline ends. The length of the CDR3 is 21 residues. Germline V gene lookup returns CDR1 KGHSH and CDR2 LQKENI. The CDR3 DNA reads TGTGCCAGCTCACTAACCCAAGGAAGAGGGTTCACTGGAGAGGTGAACACTGAAGCTTTCTTT. Translation gives CASSLTQGRGFTGEVNTEAFF.